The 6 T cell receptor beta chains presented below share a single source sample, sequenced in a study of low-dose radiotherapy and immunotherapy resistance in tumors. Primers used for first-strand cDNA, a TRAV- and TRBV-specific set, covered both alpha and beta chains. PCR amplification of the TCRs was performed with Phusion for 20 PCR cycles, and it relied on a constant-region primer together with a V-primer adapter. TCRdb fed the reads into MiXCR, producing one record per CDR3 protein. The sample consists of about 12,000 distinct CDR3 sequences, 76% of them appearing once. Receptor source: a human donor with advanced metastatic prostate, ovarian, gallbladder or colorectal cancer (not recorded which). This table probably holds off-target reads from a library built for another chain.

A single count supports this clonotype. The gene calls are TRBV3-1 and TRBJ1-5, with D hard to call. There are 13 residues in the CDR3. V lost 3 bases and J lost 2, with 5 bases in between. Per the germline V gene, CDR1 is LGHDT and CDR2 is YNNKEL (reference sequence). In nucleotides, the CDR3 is TGTGCCAGCAGCCATCGGGGCAATCAGCCCCAGCATTTT. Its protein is CASSHRGNQPQHF.

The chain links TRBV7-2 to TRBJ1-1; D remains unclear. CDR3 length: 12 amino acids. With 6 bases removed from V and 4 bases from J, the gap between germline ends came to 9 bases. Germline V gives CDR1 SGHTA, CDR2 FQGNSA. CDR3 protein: CASSRVGTEAFF. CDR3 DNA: TGTGCCAGCAGTCGGGTGGGCACTGAAGCTTTCTTT.

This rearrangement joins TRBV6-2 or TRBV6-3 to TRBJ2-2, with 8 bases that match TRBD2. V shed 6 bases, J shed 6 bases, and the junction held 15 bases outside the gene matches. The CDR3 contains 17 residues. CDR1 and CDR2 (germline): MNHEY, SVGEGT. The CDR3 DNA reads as TGTGCCAGCAGAGTCCTCCGAGCGGGAGATGGGTCCGGGGAGCTGTTTTTT. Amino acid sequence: CASRVLRAGDGSGELFF.

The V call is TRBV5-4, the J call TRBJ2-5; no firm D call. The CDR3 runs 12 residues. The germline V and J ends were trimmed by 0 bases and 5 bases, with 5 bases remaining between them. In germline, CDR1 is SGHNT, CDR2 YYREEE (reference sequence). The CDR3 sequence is CASSLARETQYF. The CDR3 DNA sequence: TGTGCCAGCAGCTTGGCTAGGGAGACCCAGTACTTC.

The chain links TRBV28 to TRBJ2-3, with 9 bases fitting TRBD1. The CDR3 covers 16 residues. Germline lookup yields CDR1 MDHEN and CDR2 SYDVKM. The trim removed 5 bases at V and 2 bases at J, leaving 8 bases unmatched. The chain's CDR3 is CASSPTGTGSTDTQYF. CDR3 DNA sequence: TGTGCCAGCAGTCCTACCGGGACAGGGTCCACAGATACGCAGTATTTT.

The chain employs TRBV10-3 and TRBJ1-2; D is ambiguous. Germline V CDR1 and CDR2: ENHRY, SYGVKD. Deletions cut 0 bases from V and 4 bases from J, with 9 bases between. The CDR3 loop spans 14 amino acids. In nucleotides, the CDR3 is TGTGCCATCAGTGAGTCGGCAGGAATCTATGGCTACACCTTC. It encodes CAISESAGIYGYTF.